The 27 T cell receptor beta chains listed next were all sequenced from one sample in a study of read filtering for tumor transcriptome and immune sequencing. Molecular barcoded adaptors covering alpha/delta and beta/gamma chains were used on approximately 440 ng RNA. TCRdb redid the calling of the reads with MiXCR, one entry per CDR3 protein. Of approximately 43,000 distinct CDR3 sequences listed, 13% are singletons. Sequencing input: a population of CD138-negative cells sorted from bone marrow. These receptors were collected from a donor aged 40 or over with multiple myeloma.

This clonotype was detected ten times or more. V and J are TRBV24-1 and TRBJ2-1; a weak D match, TRBD2 (5 bases). Trimming removed 0 bases at V and 0 bases at J, with 8 bases between. CDR3 length equals 16 residues. Per the germline V gene, CDR1 is KGHDR and CDR2 is SFDVKD. In DNA form, the CDR3 reads TGTGCCACCAGTGATTTGCGGGAAAGCTCCTACAATGAGCAGTTCTTC. This sequence encodes CATSDLRESSYNEQFF.

This clonotype was counted many times. The V call is TRBV12-3 or TRBV12-4, the J call TRBJ2-2; no firm D call. The CDR3 has 12 residues. The ends were cut back, 6 bases at V and 6 bases at J, with 8 bases in the middle. CDR3 residues: CASSYESGELFF. CDR3 nucleotides: TGTGCCAGCAGCTACGAGTCCGGGGAGCTGTTTTTT.

The chain recombines TRBV28 with TRBJ2-7, with D uncertain. Per the germline V gene, CDR1 is MDHEN and CDR2 is SYDVKM. V gave up 5 bases and J gave up 3 bases, with 11 bases separating them. This CDR3 comprises 13 residues. CDR3 coding DNA: TGTGCCAGCAGTACAACCCAGAGCTACGAGCAGTACTTC. This codes for CASSTTQSYEQYF.

This clonotype was observed a single time. Lacking the conserved final phenylalanine or tryptophan, this CDR3 likely reflects a read error. This chain joins TRBV20-1 and TRBJ1-4, with D unresolved. This CDR3 has 14 residues. Trimming pared 6 bases from V and 7 bases from J, leaving 18 bases between. The germline CDR1 and CDR2 sequences are DFQATT and SNEGSKA (reference sequence). This chain's CDR3 is CSALLGWKSEKLFS. DNA of the CDR3: TGCAGTGCACTCCTTGGGTGGAAGAGTGAAAAACTGTTTTCT.

This clonotype was seen ten or more times. The chain recombines TRBV3-1 with TRBJ2-2, with TRBD1 matching 7 bases. J gave up 9 bases and V 1 base, and 8 bases lay outside the gene matches. The CDR3 is made up of 15 amino acids. Germline V gives CDR1 LGHDT, CDR2 YNNKEL (reference sequence). The CDR3 coding sequence is TGTGCCAGCAGCCAAGGGACAGGAGGCGGTCGGGAGCTGTTTTTT. The encoded protein is CASSQGTGGGRELFF.

This clonotype was counted ten times or more. The chain carries TRBV28 and TRBJ2-1; no firm D call. Per germline, CDR1 MDHEN and CDR2 SYDVKM. Trimming shortened V by 6 bases and J by 4 bases, and 16 bases separated the two germline ends. This CDR3 contains 15 residues. CDR3 sequence: CASRDNRVTYNEQFF. The CDR3 region has the DNA TGTGCCAGCAGGGATAACCGCGTTACATACAATGAGCAGTTCTTC.

This clonotype was seen more than once but under ten times. A much larger clone sits a single nucleotide away, making a read error possible. The rearrangement joins TRBV28 to TRBJ2-7; no definite D call. Between the trimmed V and J ends, which lost 6 bases and 3 bases, there was a span of 12 bases. The V gene's germline CDR1 is MDHEN and CDR2 SYDVKM. The CDR3 totals 13 residues. The CDR3 DNA reads TGTGCCAGCAGCCCAAGCAGTATCTACGAGCAGTACTTC. Its translation is CASSPSSIYEQYF.

This clonotype was observed a few times. A read error is possible here, since a much larger clone lies one base away. The chain couples TRBV19 to TRBJ2-4; 7 positions agree with TRBD1. CDR1 is LNHDA, CDR2 SQIVND, per germline (reference sequence). This CDR3 is 12 amino acids long. This CDR3 is CASSRDRHIRYF. CDR3 bases: TGTGCCAGTAGTAGGGACAGACACATTCGGTACTTC.

The table lists this clonotype with many counts. This chain uses TRBV30 with TRBJ1-1; no clear D. The CDR3 has 16 residues. In germline, CDR1 is GTSNPN, CDR2 SVGIG (reference sequence). With 2 bases removed from V and 0 bases from J, the gap between germline ends came to 16 bases. The CDR3 here is CAWSQRAGPMNTEAFF. For the CDR3, the DNA is TGTGCCTGGAGTCAAAGGGCAGGACCCATGAACACTGAAGCTTTCTTT.

In its sample, this clonotype was seen many times. The V gene is TRBV24-1, the J gene TRBJ1-5; 7 bases are shared with TRBD1. CDR1 and CDR2 from the germline V gene are KGHDR and SFDVKD. The CDR3 contains 13 residues. The V segment lost 6 bases and the J segment 6 bases; nucleotides outside the gene matches: 4. CDR3 nucleotides: TGTGCCACCAGTAAGGGGGCATCTCAGCCCCAGCATTTT. Protein sequence: CATSKGASQPQHF.

This clonotype was observed many times. The chain joins TRBV28 to TRBJ2-7, with 10 bases that match TRBD2. V lost 4 bases and J lost 12; bases outside the gene matches: 3. The CDR3 is 11 residues long. Germline V CDR1 and CDR2: MDHEN, SYDVKM. CDR3 amino acids: CASSSSGSLYF. CDR3 in DNA: TGTGCCAGCAGTTCTAGCGGGAGTTTGTACTTC.

About this clonotype: Being one base from a much bigger clone, this may be a read error. The chain combines TRBV7-9 with TRBJ1-1; D call uncertain. This CDR3 contains 14 residues. In germline, CDR1 is SEHNR, CDR2 FQNEAQ (reference sequence). CDR3 in amino acids: CASSRSGSNAEAFF. The CDR3 DNA sequence: TGTGCCAGCAGCCGTAGTGGATCGAACGCTGAAGCTTTCTTT.

This clonotype was seen at least ten times. CDR3 DNA sequence: TGCGCCAGCAGCACTTCCACTACTAGCGGGAGGTCCAATGAGCAGTTCTTC. Its translation: CASSTSTTSGRSNEQFF. The chain uses TRBV5-1 and TRBJ2-1, with 12 bases fitting TRBD2. Germline CDR1 and CDR2: SGHRS and YFSETQ. This CDR3 contains 17 residues. The V gene end was trimmed by 4 bases and the J gene end by 6 bases; junction bases not matched to a gene: 11.

This clonotype was observed a handful of times. The V and J genes are TRBV6-1 and TRBJ1-2, with D unresolved. There are 13 residues in the CDR3. V was pared by 5 bases and J by 8 bases, with 15 bases between. Germline values: CDR1 MNHNS, CDR2 SASEGT. The CDR3 DNA is TGTGCCAGCAGTTACGGTCGGTCAGTCGGCTACACCTTC. Its translation is CASSYGRSVGYTF.

The chain recombines TRBV28 with TRBJ2-7; D unclear. The length of the CDR3 is 12 residues. Germline lookup yields CDR1 MDHEN and CDR2 SYDVKM. V shed 3 bases and J shed 4 bases, with 7 bases lying between them. CDR3 sequence reads: CASSFSQYEQYF. The CDR3 DNA is TGTGCCAGCAGTTTTTCGCAGTACGAGCAGTACTTC.

The chain has TRBV20-1 and TRBJ2-1, with D possibly matching TRBD2 (5 bases). The CDR3 covers 15 residues. Trimming cost V 6 bases and J 3 bases, with 18 bases left between them. Germline V CDR1 and CDR2: DFQATT, SNEGSKA (reference sequence). This chain's CDR3 is CSAPRSLGHYNEQFF. The CDR3 DNA reads as TGCAGTGCCCCCCGGTCACTAGGTCACTACAATGAGCAGTTCTTC.

The table lists this clonotype with many counts. This chain connects TRBV27 to TRBJ2-7; 7 bases map to TRBD2. The CDR3 runs 13 residues. The V segment lost 6 bases and the J segment 4 bases; nucleotides outside the gene matches: 6. Germline CDR1 is MNHEY and CDR2 is SMNVEV (reference sequence). The CDR3 sequence: CASRLGLPYEQYF. For the CDR3, the DNA is TGTGCCAGCAGATTGGGACTACCATACGAGCAGTACTTC.

This clonotype was seen many times. J is TRBJ2-3 and V is TRBV19; D perhaps matches TRBD2 (6 bases). The CDR3 loop spans 16 amino acids. The germline V gene encodes CDR1 LNHDA and CDR2 SQIVND (reference sequence). Trimming cost V 1 base and J 1 base, with 12 bases left between them. The CDR3 reads CASSIGGGKGTDTQYF. The CDR3 coding sequence is TGTGCCAGTAGTATAGGAGGCGGGAAGGGCACAGATACGCAGTATTTT.

This clonotype was detected ten times or more. The chain's CDR3 is CATQGSYNEQFF. The CDR3 DNA reads TGTGCCACCCAGGGGTCCTACAATGAGCAGTTCTTC. The chain has TRBV2 and TRBJ2-1; D possibly corresponds to TRBD1 (6 bases). Germline CDR1 is SNHLY and CDR2 is FYNNEI. V gave up 10 bases and J gave up 1 base, with 8 bases separating them. The CDR3 contains 12 residues.

This clonotype was recorded at least ten times. At one end, the junction sequence differs from germline, possibly due to a read error. This chain links TRBV12-3 or TRBV12-4 with TRBJ2-1, with 10 bases aligning to TRBD2. CDR3 size: 15 residues. This chain's CDR3 is CASSRTSGTYNEQFF. The DNA of the CDR3 is TGTGCTAGCAGTCGGACTAGCGGCACCTACAATGAGCAGTTCTTC.

This clonotype was observed a few times. This likely stems from a read error, as it lies one base from a far larger clone. The CDR3, as DNA: TGTGCCAGCAGCTTTCTGGCGGGAGTGGGGGCCGGGGGGCTGTTTTTT. The encoded protein is CASSFLAGVGAGGLFF. V usage is TRBV4-2 and J usage is TRBJ2-2; perhaps TRBD2 as D (7 bases). Germline V gene data show CDR1 as LGHNA and CDR2 as YNFKEQ. CDR3 size: 16 residues.

This clonotype was seen at least ten times. The chain couples TRBV7-2 to TRBJ2-5; 7 bases agree with TRBD2. The germline CDR1 and CDR2 sequences are SGHTA and FQGNSA. There are 14 residues in the CDR3. The V segment lost 5 bases and the J segment 5 bases; nucleotides outside the gene matches: 8. DNA for the CDR3: TGTGCCAGCAGCGAGACTAGCCTCAGGGAGACCCAGTACTTC. This sequence encodes CASSETSLRETQYF. Looking up the rest from reference TRBV7-2 and TRBJ2-5 gives the full variable domain: GAGVSQSPSNKVTEKGKDVELRCDPISGHTALYWYRQSLGQGLEFLIYFQGNSAPDKSGLPSDRFSAERTGGSVSTLTIQRTQQEDSAVYLCASSETSLRETQYFGPGTRLLVL.

This clonotype came up many times. The rearrangement uses TRBV12-3 or TRBV12-4 and TRBJ2-1; 15 bases are shared with TRBD2. The J segment lost 4 bases and the V segment lost 5 bases, leaving 3 bases of the junction unmatched. CDR3 length: 16 amino acids. CDR3 residues: CASSVGLAGGYNEQFF. In DNA form, the CDR3 reads TGTGCCAGCAGTGTCGGACTAGCGGGAGGGTACAATGAGCAGTTCTTC.

Ten or more counts support this clonotype. The CDR3 reads CAWSGTRGQPQHF. The CDR3 DNA sequence: TGTGCCTGGAGTGGGACTCGGGGTCAGCCCCAGCATTTT. The chain couples TRBV30 to TRBJ1-5, with no clear D. The CDR3 spans 13 residues. Trimming took off 1 base at V and 6 bases at J, with 10 bases between the two ends. Germline CDR1 and CDR2: GTSNPN and SVGIG (reference sequence).

At least ten counts were recorded for this clonotype. V usage is TRBV4-1 and J usage is TRBJ2-6; possibly TRBD1 for D (5 bases). Germline V lookup: CDR1 MGHRA, CDR2 YSYEKL. V shed 0 bases and J shed 0 bases, with 12 bases lying between them. This CDR3 contains 18 residues. CDR3 DNA: TGCGCCAGCAGCCAAGATCAGGGTATGCTCTCTGGGGCCAACGTCCTGACTTTC. Its protein is CASSQDQGMLSGANVLTF.

This clonotype was counted many times. The V call is TRBV7-9, the J call TRBJ1-5, with TRBD1 matching 7 bases. Trimming at V came to 3 bases and at J to 2 bases, leaving 4 bases not matched to a gene. Per the germline V gene, CDR1 is SEHNR and CDR2 is FQNEAQ (reference sequence). The CDR3 runs 15 residues. Here the CDR3 reads CASSLGGGGNQPQHF. CDR3 DNA sequence: TGTGCCAGCAGCTTGGGAGGGGGCGGCAATCAGCCCCAGCATTTT.

This clonotype was detected ten times or more. This chain uses TRBV7-6 with TRBJ2-5, with D tentatively TRBD1 (6 bases). V lost 2 bases and J lost 5, with 6 bases in between. The CDR3 has 12 amino acids. Germline CDR1 and CDR2: SGHVS and FNYEAQ. Written as DNA, the CDR3 is TGTGCCAGCAGCTTAAGGGGGGAGACCCAGTACTTC. Its translation: CASSLRGETQYF.